The present T cell receptor beta chain was sequenced within a study of T-cell reconstitution after alpha-beta-depleted transplantation in children. During its preparation, the TCRbeta library received unique molecular identifiers. MiXCR was run by TCRdb on the PCR reads, yielding one entry per CDR3 protein. The sample yields more than 400,000 distinct CDR3 sequences, 43% seen once. The V and J ends lost 1 base and 4 bases, in that order; junction bases with no gene match: 5. The CDR3 is made up of 15 amino acids. The rearrangement joins TRBV12-3 or TRBV12-4 to TRBJ2-7; 9 nucleotides match TRBD1. This TCR came from a girl aged 2-10 years with aplastic anemia, due to receive a stem cell transplant. The sample consisted of PBMCs, taken before TCRalphabeta/CD19-depleted stem cell transplant. The CDR3 protein is CASSLVGQGPYEQYF. CDR3 DNA sequence: TGTGCCAGCAGTTTAGTGGGACAGGGTCCTTACGAGCAGTACTTC.